This is a list of T cell receptor beta chains from one sample in a study of blood T cell repertoires in COVID-19. Libraries were prepared by immunoSEQ multiplex PCR; TCRdb keeps only in-frame clonotypes and omits some of them. The sample lists 300,000 to 350,000 clones, 70% to 90% occurring once. The sample consisted of peripheral blood. The receptors were sampled from a woman aged 25 to 39 with COVID-19, enrolled during active disease. CDR3s leave out the opening cysteine and the closing phenylalanine or tryptophan.

v_gene: TRBV4-2; j_gene: TRBJ1-4; len: 12; CDR3aa: ASSAQGGDEKLF
v_gene: TRBV27; j_gene: TRBJ2-3; len: 11; CDR3aa: ASSLRESDTQY
v_gene: TRBV28; j_gene: TRBJ1-6; len: 13; CDR3aa: ATSSTGTGASPLH
v_gene: TRBV18; j_gene: TRBJ1-2; len: 15; CDR3aa: ASSPQGERASSRGYT
v_gene: TRBV3-1/TRBV3-2; j_gene: TRBJ2-2; len: 13; CDR3aa: ASSQDWGDTGELF
v_gene: TRBV5-1; j_gene: TRBJ2-3; len: 14; CDR3aa: ASSLGPGGGTDTQY
v_gene: TRBV19; j_gene: TRBJ2-2; len: 11; CDR3aa: ASSIAGAGELF
v_gene: TRBV4-1; j_gene: TRBJ2-1; len: 16; CDR3aa: ASSQKAGTDPQRDEQF
v_gene: TRBV6-2/TRBV6-3; j_gene: TRBJ1-6; len: 13; CDR3aa: ASSYSSNGQSPLH
v_gene: TRBV4-1; j_gene: TRBJ1-5; len: 13; CDR3aa: ASSPRQGASEPQH
v_gene: TRBV18; j_gene: TRBJ2-5; len: 12; CDR3aa: ASSPLDTHETQY
v_gene: TRBV5-1; j_gene: TRBJ1-2; len: 11; CDR3aa: ASSWGGPYGYT
v_gene: TRBV7-9; j_gene: TRBJ2-5; len: 14; CDR3aa: ASSLAPTGVGETQY
v_gene: TRBV12-5; j_gene: TRBJ2-2; len: 14; CDR3aa: ASGIQWAGETGELF
v_gene: TRBV3-1/TRBV3-2; j_gene: TRBJ1-1; len: 11; CDR3aa: ASSLQDSPEAF
v_gene: TRBV19; j_gene: TRBJ1-5; len: 11; CDR3aa: ASSTTTRQPQH
v_gene: TRBV5-1; j_gene: TRBJ2-5; len: 12; CDR3aa: ASSSHRVQETQY
v_gene: TRBV10-3; j_gene: TRBJ1-1; len: 13; CDR3aa: AISRIWRGGTEAF
v_gene: TRBV5-6; j_gene: TRBJ1-2; len: 12; CDR3aa: ASSLKGKEYGYT
v_gene: TRBV10-3; j_gene: TRBJ1-1; len: 11; CDR3aa: AISRQGFTEAF
v_gene: TRBV19; j_gene: TRBJ1-1; len: 12; CDR3aa: ASRLQGSSTEAF
v_gene: TRBV9; j_gene: TRBJ2-3; len: 14; CDR3aa: ASSVQSNLRTDTQY
v_gene: TRBV7-2; j_gene: TRBJ2-3; len: 14; CDR3aa: ASSSRTSGSTDTQY
v_gene: TRBV2; j_gene: TRBJ1-4; len: 15; CDR3aa: ASSAGGGGAGNEKLF